Shown below are 27 T cell receptor beta chains from a single sample sequenced in a study of blood T cell repertoires in COVID-19. Repertoires were generated with immunoSEQ multiplex PCR, while TCRdb's copy carries only in-frame clones and drops some. Here the sample spans some 12,000 clones, about nine tenths being singletons. Sequences were obtained from peripheral blood. Receptors originate from a woman between 65 and 79 years old with active COVID-19.

This chain links TRBV6-1 with TRBJ2-1, with TRBD2 identical over 9 bases. CDR1 and CDR2 (germline): MNHNS, SASEGT. The CDR3 extends over 17 amino acids. After removal of 4 bases from V and 9 bases from J, the junction contained 16 bases not matched to a gene. In DNA, the CDR3 is TGTGCCAGCAGTGCCCCGGGGCTAGCGGGAATAAGTGGTGAGCAGTTCTTC. Protein sequence: CASSAPGLAGISGEQFF.

The chain is built from TRBV6-5 and TRBJ1-2, with 8 nucleotides matching TRBD1. The CDR3 loop spans 14 amino acids. From germline, CDR1 is MNHEY and CDR2 SVGAGI. V dropped 6 bases and J dropped 2; count of bases not matched to a gene: 5. The CDR3 DNA follows: TGTGCCAGCAGGAGGACAGGGACGAACTATGGCTACACCTTC. Amino acids: CASRRTGTNYGYTF.

CDR3 DNA sequence: TGTGCCAGCAGCCCCTGGGCCCAAGAGACCCAGTACTTC. It is translated as CASSPWAQETQYF. The chain couples TRBV7-9 to TRBJ2-5; D is unclear. The CDR3 is 13 amino acids. In germline, CDR1 is SEHNR, CDR2 FQNEAQ (reference sequence). V shed 5 bases and J shed 1 base, with 8 bases lying between them.

This clone was recorded only once. The chain is built from TRBV11-3 and TRBJ2-7; 11 bases align to TRBD1. Trimming took 5 bases from V and 5 from J; bases not matched to a gene: 11. In germline, CDR1 is SGHNT, CDR2 YENEEA. The CDR3 is made up of 16 amino acids. The CDR3 DNA sequence: TGTGCCAGCAGCACCGTGGACAGGGGGCGAGGAAACGAGCAGTACTTC. Translating gives CASSTVDRGRGNEQYF.

V and J are TRBV27 and TRBJ2-7; 9 nucleotides agree with TRBD1. V was pared by 3 bases and J by 3 bases, with 9 bases of the junction left unmatched. Germline V gene lookup returns CDR1 MNHEY and CDR2 SMNVEV (reference sequence). The length of the CDR3 is 16 residues. The CDR3: CASSFRTGGAGYEQYF. Written as DNA, the CDR3 is TGTGCCAGCAGTTTTAGAACAGGGGGCGCAGGCTACGAGCAGTACTTC.

Of note for this clone: The same CDR3 arises from other DNA sequences in this sample as well. J is TRBJ2-1 and V is TRBV9; TRBD2 is a possible D gene (5 bases). The V gene lost 2 bases and the J gene lost 0 bases, with 9 bases spanning the gap. Germline assignment: CDR1 SGDLS and CDR2 YYNGEE. The CDR3 runs to 15 residues. In DNA, the CDR3 is TGTGCCAGCAGCGTGACGGGGAGCTCCTACAATGAGCAGTTCTTC. Residues: CASSVTGSSYNEQFF.

The genes are TRBV20-1 and TRBJ2-7; D not certain. Per germline, CDR1 DFQATT and CDR2 SNEGSKA (reference sequence). This CDR3 region has 11 residues. The V gene lost 6 bases and the J gene lost 9 bases, with 15 bases spanning the gap. The CDR3 DNA reads as TGCAGTGCCCTGAACGGGTGGCGGCAGTACTTC. Translated: CSALNGWRQYF.

The chain uses TRBV21-1 and TRBJ2-1; the table's D gene call, TRBD2, was not cross checked with the DNA. TRBV21-1 is flagged as a pseudogene. This CDR3 has 15 residues. CDR3 residues: CASSKGCGGCDEQFF. DNA for the CDR3: TGTGCCAGCAGCAAGGGGTGCGGGGGGTGCGATGAGCAGTTCTTC.

The chain recombines TRBV7-9 with TRBJ1-5; weak D call: TRBD1 (5 bases). The V gene lost 5 bases and the J gene lost 9 bases, with 11 bases spanning the gap. The CDR3 is 12 amino acids. CDR1 is SEHNR and CDR2 is FQNEAQ in the germline V gene (reference sequence). CDR3 bases: TGTGCCAGCAGCCCGGGGGGAGGGCCCCAGCATTTT. As protein: CASSPGGGPQHF. Full variable domain (missing parts from reference TRBV7-9 and TRBJ1-5): DTGVSQNPRHKITKRGQNVTFRCDPISEHNRLYWYRQTLGQGPEFLTYFQNEAQLEKSRLLSDRFSAERPKGSFSTLEIQRTEQGDSAMYLCASSPGGGPQHFGDGTRLSIL.

This chain connects TRBV19 to TRBJ1-1; 8 positions match TRBD1. Trimming took 4 bases from V and 5 from J; bases not matched to a gene: 6. Per germline, CDR1 LNHDA and CDR2 SQIVND (reference sequence). This CDR3 has 14 residues. The CDR3 nucleotides are TGTGCCAGTAGTAGGACAGGGCGGGGGACTGAAGCTTTCTTT. Translating gives CASSRTGRGTEAFF.

The rearrangement links TRBV6-4 to TRBJ1-1; D perhaps matches TRBD1 (5 bases). This CDR3 spans 13 amino acids. Trimming pared 5 bases from V and 0 bases from J, leaving 7 bases between. The germline gives CDR1 MRHNA, CDR2 SNTAGT. In nucleotides, the CDR3 is TGTGCCAGCAGTTTACAGGTGAACACTGAAGCTTTCTTT. This encodes CASSLQVNTEAFF.

The gene calls are TRBV20-1 and TRBJ2-3; 12 nucleotides align to TRBD1. The CDR3 spans 15 residues. Germline-derived CDR1 and CDR2 are DFQATT and SNEGSKA (reference sequence). The ends lost 3 bases at V and 1 base at J; junction bases unmatched: 2. CDR3 protein: CSASGTGGGTDTQYF. The DNA of the CDR3 is TGCAGTGCTAGTGGGACAGGGGGCGGCACAGATACGCAGTATTTT.

This sequence joins TRBV18 and TRBJ1-3; D gene unclear. The V and J ends lost 6 bases and 0 bases respectively, with 12 bases between them. The CDR3 runs to 15 residues. The germline V gene has CDR1 KGHSH and CDR2 LQKENI. CDR3 in DNA: TGTGCCAGCTCTCCCAAGCAAAGCTCTGGAAACACCATATATTTT. Protein: CASSPKQSSGNTIYF. The variable domain in full, completed from reference TRBV18 and TRBJ1-3, reads NAGVMQNPRHLVRRRGQEARLRCSPMKGHSHVYWYRQLPEEGLKFMVYLQKENIIDESGMPKERFSAEFPKEGPSILRIQQVVRGDSAAYFCASSPKQSSGNTIYFGEGSWLTVV.

The V call is TRBV24-1, the J call TRBJ2-7; TRBD1 aligns across 8 bases. V lost 5 bases, J lost 6 bases, and 5 bases stayed unmatched. Germline V gene data show CDR1 as KGHDR and CDR2 as SFDVKD. The length of the CDR3 is 13 residues. The CDR3 protein is CATSGRQGIEQYF. For the CDR3, the DNA is TGTGCCACCAGTGGTCGACAGGGGATCGAGCAGTACTTC.

The sample holds one count of this clone. This chain uses TRBV5-1 with TRBJ1-2, with unresolved D. V was cut by 2 bases and J by 6 bases, with 14 bases left in between. The V gene's germline CDR1 is SGHRS and CDR2 YFSETQ. The CDR3 is made up of 14 amino acids. The CDR3 DNA sequence: TGCGCCAGCAGCTTTGTCTCAACCGCGAATGGCTACACCTTC. It yields the protein CASSFVSTANGYTF.

The chain employs TRBV2 and TRBJ1-2; TRBD1 matches 8 bases. V dropped 0 bases and J dropped 4; count of bases not matched to a gene: 4. The germline CDR1 and CDR2 sequences are SNHLY and FYNNEI. This CDR3 region has 15 residues. CDR3 nucleotides: TGTGCCAGCAGTGAAGCCGGACAGGGACCCTATGGCTACACCTTC. Residues: CASSEAGQGPYGYTF.

Relative to its sample, this clone is medium-sized (0.01 to 0.1%). The V and J genes are TRBV7-9 and TRBJ2-7; a weak D match, TRBD2 (5 bases). Germline CDR1 reads SEHNR; CDR2 reads FQNEAQ (reference sequence). The V and J ends lost 5 bases and 3 bases respectively, with 17 bases between them. CDR3 length: 15 amino acids. CDR3 loop: CASSPDSPHLYEQYF. The CDR3 bases are TGTGCCAGCAGCCCGGACTCTCCCCACCTCTACGAGCAGTACTTC.

This chain links TRBV9 with TRBJ2-7; 10 nucleotides line up with TRBD2. The CDR3 consists of 13 residues. The ends lost 3 bases at V and 13 bases at J; junction bases unmatched: 10. Germline V gene data show CDR1 as SGDLS and CDR2 as YYNGEE. DNA for the CDR3: TGTGCCAGCAGCGCAAATCCTAGCGGGAGCAGATACTTC. It is translated as CASSANPSGSRYF.

This clone counts as medium-sized. This chain joins TRBV21-1 and TRBJ2-3; whether TRBD2, the table's D call, matches the DNA was not checked. TRBV21-1 is flagged as a pseudogene. This CDR3 is built from 20 residues. In DNA form, the CDR3 reads TGTGCCAGCAGCCCTTGGGGAACGGGAGTGAACCCTCTAGGCACAGATACGCAGTATTTT. Its translation is CASSPWGTGVNPLGTDTQYF.

The chain recombines TRBV15 with TRBJ2-7; a possible D gene is TRBD1 (6 bases). Germline V gene data show CDR1 as LNHNV and CDR2 as YYDKDF (reference sequence). This CDR3 has 14 residues. V gave up 1 base and J gave up 2 bases, with 9 bases separating them. The CDR3 nucleotides are TGTGCCACCAGCAGAGCGGACAGTACCTACGAGCAGTACTTC. Its protein product is CATSRADSTYEQYF. Full variable domain (remainder filled in from reference TRBV15 and TRBJ2-7): DAMVIQNPRYQVTQFGKPVTLSCSQTLNHNVMYWYQQKSSQAPKLLFHYYDKDFNNEADTPDNFQSRRPNTSFCFLDIRSPGLGDTAMYLCATSRADSTYEQYFGPGTRLTVT.

The J gene is TRBJ2-7, the V gene TRBV7-9, with TRBD1 identical over 10 bases. Losses at the gene ends were 5 bases for V and 6 bases for J; bases not matched to a gene: 10. This CDR3 spans 15 amino acids. CDR1 SEHNR and CDR2 FQNEAQ come from the germline V gene (reference sequence). The CDR3 is CASSIIGTGDLEQYF. The CDR3 DNA sequence: TGTGCCAGCAGCATTATCGGGACAGGGGATCTCGAGCAGTACTTC. The variable domain in full, with the rest retrieved from reference TRBV7-9 and TRBJ2-7, is DTGVSQNPRHKITKRGQNVTFRCDPISEHNRLYWYRQTLGQGPEFLTYFQNEAQLEKSRLLSDRFSAERPKGSFSTLEIQRTEQGDSAMYLCASSIIGTGDLEQYFGPGTRLTVT.

The chain combines TRBV11-3 with TRBJ2-3; TRBD2 agrees at 7 bases. CDR3 length: 16 residues. After removal of 1 base from V and 1 base from J, the junction contained 5 bases not matched to a gene. CDR1 is SGHNT, CDR2 YENEEA, per germline. CDR3 coding DNA: TGTGCCAGCAGCTTAGGGGGCGGGAGCGGCACAGATACGCAGTATTTT. As protein: CASSLGGGSGTDTQYF.

The chain joins TRBV12-5 to TRBJ1-5; D is ambiguous. The CDR3 covers 11 residues. CDR1 is LGHNT, CDR2 FRNRAP, per germline. Trimming left V 5 bases short and J 9 bases short, with 8 bases between. CDR3: CASGPLRPQHF. The CDR3 DNA sequence: TGTGCTAGTGGTCCGCTAAGGCCCCAGCATTTT. The full variable domain, completed using reference TRBV12-5 and TRBJ1-5, is DARVTQTPRHKVTEMGQEVTMRCQPILGHNTVFWYRQTMMQGLELLAYFRNRAPLDDSGMPKDRFSAEMPDATLATLKIQPSEPRDSAVYFCASGPLRPQHFGDGTRLSIL.

The chain carries TRBV10-3 and TRBJ1-1, with TRBD1 identical over 8 bases. The CDR3 runs 16 residues. Germline loops: CDR1 ENHRY, CDR2 SYGVKD. J gave up 2 bases and V 2 bases, and 7 bases lay outside the gene matches. The DNA of the CDR3 is TGTGCCATCAGTGAGCAAGCCGGGACAGGAAACACTGAAGCTTTCTTT. Protein sequence: CAISEQAGTGNTEAFF.

This clone was recorded only once. The gene calls are TRBV11-3 and TRBJ1-2, with 7 bases matching TRBD1. CDR1 and CDR2 from the germline V gene are SGHNT and YENEEA. This CDR3 region has 15 residues. J lost 4 bases, V lost 5 bases, and 10 bases had no gene match. The DNA for the CDR3 is TGTGCCAGCAGCCGATGGGACAGTGAGGGCTATGGCTACACCTTC. Its protein product is CASSRWDSEGYGYTF.

The gene calls are TRBV3-1 (or the pseudogene TRBV3-2) and TRBJ2-7; 11 nucleotides agree with TRBD2. V lost 4 bases to trimming and J lost 4 bases; unmatched junction nucleotides: 6. CDR3 length: 15 amino acids. CDR1 is LGHDT, CDR2 YNNKEL, per germline (reference sequence). CDR3 sequence (DNA): TGTGCCAGCAGCCTAGCCCTAGCGGGAGGTTACGAGCAGTACTTC. It yields the protein CASSLALAGGYEQYF.

This clone has just one count. The rearrangement links TRBV7-9 to TRBJ2-3, with TRBD2 identical over 9 bases. CDR1 SEHNR and CDR2 FQNEAQ come from the germline V gene (reference sequence). The junction had 5 bases not matched to a gene; V was cut back by 4 bases and J by 3 bases. The CDR3 runs to 15 residues. The CDR3, as DNA: TGTGCCAGCAGCTCCCGACTAGCGGTTACAGATACGCAGTATTTT. This codes for CASSSRLAVTDTQYF.